What follows describes a single TCR beta chain. Profiling relied on immunoSEQ multiplex PCR, and the TCRdb table lists in-frame clones only, not all of them. The sample lists about 520,000 clones, approximately 83% occurring once. These data belong to a study of blood T cell repertoires in COVID-19. Overall study: Acute and convalescent COVID-19 specimens originated in the United States, Italy and Spain.

CDR3 length: 15 amino acids. Trimming took 4 bases from V and 5 from J, leaving 18 bases between them. Germline V gene lookup returns CDR1 SGHTA and CDR2 FQGTGA. The sequence was obtained from a human donor in a cohort sampled during active COVID-19. Sequenced sample: peripheral blood. V gene TRBV7-3 combines with J gene TRBJ2-7; D possibly corresponds to TRBD2 (5 bases). The CDR3: CASSSRRGSEHEQYF. The DNA of the CDR3 is TGTGCCAGCAGCTCCCGCCGGGGTAGCGAGCACGAGCAGTACTTC.